This record covers a single TCR beta chain. What it binds is not known. This entry is derived from a study of cytomegalovirus exposure and HLA in healthy donors. The study ran its PCR with 60 Vbeta and 13 Jbeta primers. Generated by immunoSEQ multiplex PCR, the TCRdb table keeps only in-frame clones and is missing some. In the table there are more than 200,000 clones, about 79% of which are singletons. V was shortened by 7 bases and J by 5 bases, with 11 bases between the two germline ends. The CDR3 spans 12 residues. CDR1 is LNHNV, CDR2 YYDKDF, per germline (reference sequence). Findings of the study overall: Across all donors, roughly uniform sequencing depth was an assumption of the presence/absence analyses. Across donors, most TCRs were seen rarely, yet some public ones were widespread. As a later analysis showed, a missense DCLRE1C variant was linked to trimming of TCR beta V- and J-genes.

Donors likely had unrecorded immune exposures despite being nominally healthy when sampled. The TCR comes from a male donor in good health and CMV-seronegative. The chain links TRBV15 to TRBJ1-1; a possible D gene is TRBD1 (6 bases). What was sequenced was PBMCs. CDR3: CATTLDRTEAFF. CDR3 DNA: TGTGCCACCACCCTCGACAGGACTGAAGCTTTCTTT.